This T cell receptor beta chain was captured in a study of cytomegalovirus exposure and HLA in healthy donors. Findings and limits, study-wide: Productive status was seen about 87% or about 30% of the time for most TCR beta V segments in an earlier analysis. The later analysis indicated that the majority of CMV-associated TCR beta chains appeared HLA-restricted. HLA alleles were associated with some 17,000 TCR beta sequences in a later analysis at 0.05 false discovery rate.

The CDR3 runs 13 residues. Germline CDR1 MNHEY, CDR2 SMNVEV (reference sequence). Trimming cost V 6 bases and J 10 bases; bases outside gene matches: 9. Of note for this clone: As yet, its antigen is unknown.

The primer mix had 60 Vbeta and 13 Jbeta primers. Generated by immunoSEQ multiplex PCR, the TCRdb table keeps only in-frame clones and is missing some. The sample includes 150,000 to 200,000 clones, about 80% of them seen just once. The chain recombines TRBV27 with TRBJ2-1, with TRBD2 matching over 7 bases. The origin of this receptor is a female donor in good health and CMV-seronegative. The sequencing sample was made of PBMCs. CDR3 sequence (DNA): TGTGCCAGCAGGGAGAGACTAGCTACGGAGCAGTTCTTC. It codes for CASRERLATEQFF.